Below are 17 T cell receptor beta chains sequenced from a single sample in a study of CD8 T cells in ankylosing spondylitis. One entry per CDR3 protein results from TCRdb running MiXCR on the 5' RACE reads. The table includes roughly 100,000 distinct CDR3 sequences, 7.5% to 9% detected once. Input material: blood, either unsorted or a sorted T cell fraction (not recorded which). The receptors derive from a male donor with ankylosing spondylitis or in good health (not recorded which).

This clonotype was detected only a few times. The CDR3 sequence is CASSLVGGGYEQYF. The DNA for the CDR3 is TGTGCCAGCAGCTTGGTGGGGGGGGGCTACGAGCAGTACTTC. The chain recombines TRBV7-2 with TRBJ2-7; 7 nucleotides match TRBD2. CDR3 length: 14 residues. Germline CDR1 and CDR2: SGHTA and FQGNSA. Trimming took 3 bases from V and 3 from J; bases not matched to a gene: 5.

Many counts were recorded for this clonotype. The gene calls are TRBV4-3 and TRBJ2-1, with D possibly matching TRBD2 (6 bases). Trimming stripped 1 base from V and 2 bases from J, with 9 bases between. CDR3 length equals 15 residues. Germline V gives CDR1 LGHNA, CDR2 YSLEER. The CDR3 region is CASSQGERAYNEQFF. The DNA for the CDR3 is TGCGCCAGCAGCCAAGGGGAGCGGGCCTACAATGAGCAGTTCTTC.

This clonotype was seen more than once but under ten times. CDR3 sequence reads: CASTGVLTYEQYF. DNA of the CDR3: TGTGCCAGCACGGGGGTCCTAACCTACGAGCAGTACTTC. The V and J genes are TRBV7-9 and TRBJ2-7; tentatively, D is TRBD2 (6 bases). In germline, CDR1 is SEHNR, CDR2 FQNEAQ (reference sequence). This CDR3 has 13 residues. V lost 7 bases and J lost 2, with 12 bases in between.

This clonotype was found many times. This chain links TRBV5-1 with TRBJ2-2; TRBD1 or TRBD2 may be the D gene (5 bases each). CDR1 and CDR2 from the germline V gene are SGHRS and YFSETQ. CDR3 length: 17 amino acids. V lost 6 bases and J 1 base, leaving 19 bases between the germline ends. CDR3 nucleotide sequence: TGCGCCAGCACTGAAACGGGACCTCGGTGGAACACCGGGGAGCTGTTTTTT. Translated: CASTETGPRWNTGELFF.

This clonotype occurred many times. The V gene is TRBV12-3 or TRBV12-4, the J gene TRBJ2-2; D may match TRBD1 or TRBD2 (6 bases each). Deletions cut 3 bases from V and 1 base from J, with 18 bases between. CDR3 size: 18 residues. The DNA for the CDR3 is TGTGCCAGCAGTTTTTACTACCCGGGGGCCATGAACACCGGGGAGCTGTTTTTT. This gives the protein CASSFYYPGAMNTGELFF.

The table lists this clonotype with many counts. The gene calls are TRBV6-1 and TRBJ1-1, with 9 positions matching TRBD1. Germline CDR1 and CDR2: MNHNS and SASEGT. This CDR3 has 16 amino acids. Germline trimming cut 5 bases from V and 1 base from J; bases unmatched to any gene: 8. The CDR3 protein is CASSQLMGQGNTEAFF. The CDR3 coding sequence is TGTGCCAGCAGTCAATTAATGGGACAGGGGAACACTGAAGCTTTCTTT.

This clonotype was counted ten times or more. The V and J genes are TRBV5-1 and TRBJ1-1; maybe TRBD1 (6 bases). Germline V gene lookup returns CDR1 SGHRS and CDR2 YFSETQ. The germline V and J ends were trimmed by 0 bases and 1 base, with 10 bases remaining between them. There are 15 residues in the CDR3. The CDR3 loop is CASSLAGQRNTEAFF. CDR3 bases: TGCGCCAGCAGCTTGGCCGGACAGCGGAACACTGAAGCTTTCTTT.

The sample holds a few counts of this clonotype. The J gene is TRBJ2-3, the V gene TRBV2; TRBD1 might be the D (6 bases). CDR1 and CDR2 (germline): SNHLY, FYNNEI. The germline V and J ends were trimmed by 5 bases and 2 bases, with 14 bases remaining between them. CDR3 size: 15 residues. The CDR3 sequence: CASSYREIFTDTQYF. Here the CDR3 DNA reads TGTGCCAGCAGTTACAGGGAGATCTTCACAGATACGCAGTATTTT.

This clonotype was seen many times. In DNA, the CDR3 is TGCAGTGATATGGCCCCAGGCACTGAAGCTTTCTTT. It is translated as CSDMAPGTEAFF. This chain joins TRBV20-1 and TRBJ1-1; D unclear. CDR1 DFQATT and CDR2 SNEGSKA come from the germline V gene (reference sequence). V lost 7 bases and J lost 4, with 13 bases in between. The CDR3 length is 12 residues.

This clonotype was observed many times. CDR3 bases: TGTGCCACCGACTCGGGACAGGGCTACACAGATACGCAGTATTTT. It yields the protein CATDSGQGYTDTQYF. The V and J genes are TRBV10-3 and TRBJ2-3, with 9 bases identical to TRBD1. Germline lookup yields CDR1 ENHRY and CDR2 SYGVKD. The CDR3 sequence is 15 residues long. The ends lost 10 bases at V and 2 bases at J; junction bases unmatched: 10.

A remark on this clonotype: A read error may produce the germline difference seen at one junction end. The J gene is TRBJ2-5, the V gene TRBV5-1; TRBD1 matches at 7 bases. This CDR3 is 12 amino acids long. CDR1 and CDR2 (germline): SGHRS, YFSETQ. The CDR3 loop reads CASSQGEEAQYF. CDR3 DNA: TGCGCCAGCAGCCAGGGGGAAGAGGCCCAGTACTTC.

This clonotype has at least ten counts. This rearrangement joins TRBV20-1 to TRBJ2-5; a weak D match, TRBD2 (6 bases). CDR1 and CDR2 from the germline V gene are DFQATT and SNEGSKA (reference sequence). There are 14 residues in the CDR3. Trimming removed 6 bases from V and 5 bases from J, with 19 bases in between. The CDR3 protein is CSAWPPTSRETQYF. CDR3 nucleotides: TGCAGTGCGTGGCCCCCGACTAGTCGGGAGACCCAGTACTTC.

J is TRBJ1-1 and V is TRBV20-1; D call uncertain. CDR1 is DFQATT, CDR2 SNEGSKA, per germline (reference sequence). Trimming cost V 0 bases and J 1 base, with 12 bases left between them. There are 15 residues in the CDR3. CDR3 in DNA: TGCAGTGCTAGAGATTACAAGGTTGCGAACACTGAAGCTTTCTTT. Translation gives CSARDYKVANTEAFF.

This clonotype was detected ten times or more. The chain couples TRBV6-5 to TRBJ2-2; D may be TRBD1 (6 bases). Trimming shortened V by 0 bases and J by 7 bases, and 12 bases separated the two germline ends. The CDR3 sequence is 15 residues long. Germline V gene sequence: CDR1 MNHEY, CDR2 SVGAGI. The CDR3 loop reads CASSYSRGSGGELFF. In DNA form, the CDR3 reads TGTGCCAGCAGTTACTCAAGGGGGTCGGGCGGGGAGCTGTTTTTT.

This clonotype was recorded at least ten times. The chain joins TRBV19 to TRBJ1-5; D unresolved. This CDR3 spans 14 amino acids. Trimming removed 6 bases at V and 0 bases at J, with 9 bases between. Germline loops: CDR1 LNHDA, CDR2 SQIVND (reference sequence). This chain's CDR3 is CASSPTYSNQPQHF. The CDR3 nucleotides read TGTGCCAGTAGCCCGACCTATAGCAATCAGCCCCAGCATTTT.

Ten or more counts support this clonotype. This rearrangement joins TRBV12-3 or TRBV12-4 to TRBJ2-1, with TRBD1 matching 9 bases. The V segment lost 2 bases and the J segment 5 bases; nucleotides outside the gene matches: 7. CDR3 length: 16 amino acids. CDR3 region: CASSLRGTGRHNEQFF. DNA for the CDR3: TGTGCCAGCAGTTTAAGAGGGACAGGGAGACACAATGAGCAGTTCTTC.

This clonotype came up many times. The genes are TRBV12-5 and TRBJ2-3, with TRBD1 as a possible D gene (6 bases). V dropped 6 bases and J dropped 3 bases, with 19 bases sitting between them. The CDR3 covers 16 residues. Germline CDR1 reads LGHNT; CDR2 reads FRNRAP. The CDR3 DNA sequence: TGTGCTAGTGGATCAACCAGGGGAAAGCCTACAGATACGCAGTATTTT. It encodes CASGSTRGKPTDTQYF. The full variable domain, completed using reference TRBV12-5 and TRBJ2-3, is DARVTQTPRHKVTEMGQEVTMRCQPILGHNTVFWYRQTMMQGLELLAYFRNRAPLDDSGMPKDRFSAEMPDATLATLKIQPSEPRDSAVYFCASGSTRGKPTDTQYFGPGTRLTVL.